The 25 T cell receptor beta chains in this list originate from one sample, sequenced in a study of blood T cell repertoires in COVID-19. Method: immunoSEQ multiplex PCR; TCRdb's copy keeps in-frame clones and lacks some. The sample records more than 130,000 clones, about four fifths being singletons. Input material: peripheral blood. These receptors were taken from a woman older than 75 in a cohort sampled during active or convalescent COVID-19.

This clone appeared once. The V and J genes are TRBV6-5 and TRBJ2-1, with 12 bases matching TRBD2. The CDR3 runs 16 residues. Germline values: CDR1 MNHEY, CDR2 SVGAGI. Trimming took 4 bases from V and 4 from J; bases not matched to a gene: 5. The CDR3 is CASSSLAGGRYNEQFF. The CDR3 DNA reads as TGTGCCAGCAGTTCTCTAGCGGGGGGGCGATACAATGAGCAGTTCTTC.

V gene TRBV20-1 combines with J gene TRBJ2-3; D unclear. The CDR3 sequence is 11 residues long. Between the trimmed V and J ends, which lost 5 bases and 5 bases, there was a span of 8 bases. CDR1 DFQATT and CDR2 SNEGSKA come from the germline V gene (reference sequence). CDR3 nucleotides: TGCAGTGCTGAGTTTCAAGATACGCAGTATTTT. The encoded protein is CSAEFQDTQYF.

The V and J genes are TRBV27 and TRBJ2-7; 8 nucleotides agree with TRBD2. CDR1 is MNHEY and CDR2 is SMNVEV in the germline V gene (reference sequence). This CDR3 is built from 13 residues. Trimming removed 3 bases from V and 6 bases from J; junction bases left unmatched: 4. The CDR3, as DNA: TGTGCCAGCAGTTTTAGCGGGGCCTTCGAGCAGTACTTC. It translates to CASSFSGAFEQYF.

CDR3 loop: CASSYFPTENTEAFF. In DNA, the CDR3 is TGTGCCAGCAGTTACTTTCCAACAGAAAACACTGAAGCTTTCTTT. The V and J genes are TRBV6-5 and TRBJ1-1; D gene uncertain. V dropped 1 base and J dropped 2 bases, with 11 bases sitting between them. Germline V gene data show CDR1 as MNHEY and CDR2 as SVGAGI. The CDR3 is 15 amino acids.

This rearrangement joins TRBV4-2 to TRBJ1-1; 7 bases map to TRBD1. The CDR3 is 15 residues long. V was clipped by 5 bases and J by 1 base; unmatched bases: 7. Germline loops: CDR1 LGHNA, CDR2 YNFKEQ. DNA for the CDR3: TGTGCCAGCAGCATAACGGGACAGAAGAACACTGAAGCTTTCTTT. Its translation: CASSITGQKNTEAFF.

This chain connects TRBV5-1 to TRBJ2-3, with TRBD1 as a possible D gene (5 bases). Per germline, CDR1 SGHRS and CDR2 YFSETQ. V was clipped by 0 bases and J by 2 bases, with 10 bases between them. This CDR3 has 15 residues. CDR3: CASSLATGATDTQYF. CDR3 sequence (DNA): TGCGCCAGCAGCTTGGCCACAGGAGCCACAGATACGCAGTATTTT.

This chain uses TRBV11-2 with TRBJ2-1; 10 positions agree with TRBD2. The trim removed 3 bases at V and 1 base at J, leaving 6 bases unmatched. Germline CDR1 SGHAT, CDR2 FQNNGV. CDR3 length: 17 residues. CDR3 coding DNA: TGTGCCAGCAGCTTTTCTAGCGGGGGAGGATCCTACAATGAGCAGTTCTTC. Residues: CASSFSSGGGSYNEQFF.

The gene calls are TRBV12-3 or TRBV12-4 and TRBJ1-2, with unresolved D. The CDR3 has 11 residues. V was pared by 4 bases and J by 5 bases, with 5 bases between. The CDR3 nucleotides are TGTGCCAGCAGTTACGGGTATGGCTACACCTTC. Translating gives CASSYGYGYTF.

The gene calls are TRBV3-1 (or the pseudogene TRBV3-2) and TRBJ1-2; 8 nucleotides line up with TRBD1. CDR3 length: 14 residues. The germline V gene has CDR1 LGHDT and CDR2 YNNKEL (reference sequence). After removal of 3 bases from V and 4 bases from J, the junction contained 4 bases not matched to a gene. This CDR3 reads CASSHGGTGYGYTF. The DNA for the CDR3 is TGTGCCAGCAGCCACGGTGGGACAGGCTATGGCTACACCTTC.

J is TRBJ2-1 and V is TRBV3-1 (or the pseudogene TRBV3-2), with 7 bases aligning to TRBD2. The germline CDR1 and CDR2 sequences are LGHDT and YNNKEL (reference sequence). The CDR3 totals 17 residues. Trimming took 0 bases from V and 3 from J; bases not matched to a gene: 8. The DNA of the CDR3 is TGTGCCAGCAGCCAAGAATCCAGCGGGGTCTTCTACAATGAGCAGTTCTTC. This encodes CASSQESSGVFYNEQFF.

The genes are TRBV19 and TRBJ1-2; 8 bases are a match to TRBD1. V shed 6 bases, J shed 4 bases, and the junction held 7 bases outside the gene matches. The CDR3 has 14 residues. Germline V gene sequence: CDR1 LNHDA, CDR2 SQIVND (reference sequence). CDR3 residues: CASSFSQGGYGYTF. In DNA form, the CDR3 reads TGTGCCAGTAGCTTTTCACAGGGGGGCTATGGCTACACCTTC.

J is TRBJ1-5 and V is TRBV7-2, with 7 bases lining up with TRBD1. The CDR3 has 16 amino acids. CDR1 and CDR2 from the germline V gene are SGHTA and FQGNSA. V gave up 1 base and J gave up 4 bases; unmatched junction bases: 7. CDR3 sequence (DNA): TGTGCCAGCAGCTTAGGGGCAGGGGGGCCAAATCAGCCCCAGCATTTT. This sequence encodes CASSLGAGGPNQPQHF.

This chain joins TRBV7-2 and TRBJ2-1; no reliable D call. Germline V gene data show CDR1 as SGHTA and CDR2 as FQGNSA. V dropped 1 base and J dropped 8 bases, with 12 bases sitting between them. The CDR3 length is 14 residues. This CDR3 reads CASSLVAHSDEQFF. CDR3 DNA: TGTGCCAGCAGCTTAGTTGCGCACTCGGATGAGCAGTTCTTC.

This sequence joins TRBV19 and TRBJ1-1; TRBD1 matches 8 bases. The V segment lost 5 bases and the J segment 1 base; nucleotides outside the gene matches: 9. Germline CDR1 LNHDA, CDR2 SQIVND (reference sequence). The CDR3 has 16 amino acids. CDR3: CASSSFSTGANTEAFF. The CDR3 DNA sequence: TGTGCCAGTAGTTCTTTTTCGACAGGGGCGAACACTGAAGCTTTCTTT.

V is TRBV4-1 and J is TRBJ2-1; D is unresolved. This CDR3 spans 17 amino acids. V gave up 0 bases and J gave up 0 bases, with 12 bases separating them. Germline V CDR1 and CDR2: MGHRA, YSYEKL. The CDR3: CASSQDRRVSSYNEQFF. In DNA, the CDR3 is TGCGCCAGCAGCCAAGATCGGAGAGTGAGCTCCTACAATGAGCAGTTCTTC.

V is TRBV30 and J is TRBJ1-1; no reliable D call. Germline V gene data show CDR1 as GTSNPN and CDR2 as SVGIG (reference sequence). The CDR3 is 16 amino acids. Trimming took off 0 bases at V and 0 bases at J, with 14 bases between the two ends. The CDR3 sequence is CAWSVFPVRLNTEAFF. The CDR3 region has the DNA TGTGCCTGGAGTGTATTCCCGGTCAGGCTGAACACTGAAGCTTTCTTT. The full variable domain, completed using reference TRBV30 and TRBJ1-1, is SQTIHQWPATLVQPVGSPLSLECTVEGTSNPNLYWYRQAAGRGLQLLFYSVGIGQISSEVPQNLSASRPQDRQFILSSKKLLLSDSGFYLCAWSVFPVRLNTEAFFGQGTRLTVV.

The rearrangement joins TRBV7-9 to TRBJ1-6; TRBD1 matches at 7 bases. V shed 2 bases and J 7 bases; nucleotides not matched to a gene: 2. Germline values: CDR1 SEHNR, CDR2 FQNEAQ (reference sequence). This CDR3 region has 14 residues. CDR3 sequence reads: CASSLTTGNSPLHF. The CDR3 DNA reads TGTGCCAGCAGCTTAACGACAGGGAATTCACCCCTCCACTTT.

This chain links TRBV5-4 with TRBJ2-2; 16 positions match TRBD2. This CDR3 has 18 amino acids. The V and J ends lost 4 bases and 6 bases, in that order; junction bases with no gene match: 9. Germline CDR1 reads SGHNT; CDR2 reads YYREEE (reference sequence). CDR3 DNA sequence: TGTGCCAGCAGCAAGGGACTAGCGGGGGGGCTGGTCCCCGGGGAGCTGTTTTTT. It translates to CASSKGLAGGLVPGELFF.

The V gene is TRBV27, the J gene TRBJ1-2; D is undetermined. Trimming removed 6 bases at V and 1 base at J, with 12 bases between. The CDR3 length is 14 residues. Germline CDR1 is MNHEY and CDR2 is SMNVEV (reference sequence). The CDR3 coding sequence is TGTGCCAGCAGCCCGGACTTCGTTAACTATGGCTACACCTTC. Its translation: CASSPDFVNYGYTF.

The gene calls are TRBV5-1 and TRBJ1-1, with TRBD1 matching 8 bases. V gave up 4 bases and J gave up 5 bases; unmatched junction bases: 16. Germline lookup yields CDR1 SGHRS and CDR2 YFSETQ. The CDR3 is made up of 17 amino acids. In DNA form, the CDR3 reads TGCGCCAGCAGCCACGGACGGGACAGGCCAGTTTCGACTGAAGCTTTCTTT. Its protein is CASSHGRDRPVSTEAFF.

The J gene is TRBJ2-1, the V gene TRBV30; 11 bases agree with TRBD2. Trimming cost V 3 bases and J 2 bases; bases outside gene matches: 3. Germline values: CDR1 GTSNPN, CDR2 SVGIG (reference sequence). This CDR3 spans 15 amino acids. CDR3 DNA: TGTGCCTGGAGGCAACTAGCGGGGGCCTACAATGAGCAGTTCTTC. Amino acid sequence: CAWRQLAGAYNEQFF.

The chain employs TRBV12-3 or TRBV12-4 and TRBJ1-6, with D hard to call. The CDR3 is 13 amino acids. The germline V and J ends were trimmed by 6 bases and 8 bases, with 11 bases remaining between them. DNA of the CDR3: TGTGCCAGCAGAGACCGTGCGGATTCACCCCTCCACTTT. It specifies CASRDRADSPLHF.

The V call is TRBV7-9, the J call TRBJ1-1; perhaps TRBD1 as D (5 bases). The CDR3 runs 17 residues. Germline V lookup: CDR1 SEHNR, CDR2 FQNEAQ (reference sequence). The V end lost 3 bases, the J end lost 1 base, and 18 bases lay between the germline ends. Here the CDR3 DNA reads TGTGCCAGCAGCTTTTTCTTCCCCAGACAGAGGAACACTGAAGCTTTCTTT. Its protein is CASSFFFPRQRNTEAFF.

The V gene is TRBV27, the J gene TRBJ1-2; D is ambiguous. Trimming cost V 6 bases and J 9 bases, with 14 bases left between them. The germline V gene has CDR1 MNHEY and CDR2 SMNVEV (reference sequence). The CDR3 spans 12 residues. CDR3 residues: CASRIGRARYTF. CDR3 bases: TGTGCCAGCAGGATTGGGAGGGCTCGCTACACCTTC.

The chain joins TRBV7-9 to TRBJ1-2; TRBD1 is a possible D gene (5 bases). V was cut by 6 bases and J by 0 bases, with 14 bases left in between. Germline loops: CDR1 SEHNR, CDR2 FQNEAQ (reference sequence). The length of the CDR3 is 15 residues. The CDR3: CASSSTEEANYGYTF. The CDR3 nucleotides read TGTGCCAGCAGTTCGACAGAGGAAGCTAACTATGGCTACACCTTC.